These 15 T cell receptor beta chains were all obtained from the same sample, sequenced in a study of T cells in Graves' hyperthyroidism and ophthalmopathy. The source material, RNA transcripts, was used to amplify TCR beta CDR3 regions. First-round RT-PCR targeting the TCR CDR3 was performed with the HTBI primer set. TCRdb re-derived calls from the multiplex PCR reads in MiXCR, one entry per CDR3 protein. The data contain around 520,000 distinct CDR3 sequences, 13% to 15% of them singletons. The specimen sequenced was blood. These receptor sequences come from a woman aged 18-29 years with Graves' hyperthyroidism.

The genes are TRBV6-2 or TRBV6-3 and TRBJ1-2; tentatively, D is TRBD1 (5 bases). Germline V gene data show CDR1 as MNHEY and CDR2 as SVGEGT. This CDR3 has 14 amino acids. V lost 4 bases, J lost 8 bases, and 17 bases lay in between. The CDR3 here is CASSLSSGGGGYTF. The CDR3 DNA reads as TGTGCCAGCAGTTTATCATCGGGTGGGGGGGGCTACACCTTC.

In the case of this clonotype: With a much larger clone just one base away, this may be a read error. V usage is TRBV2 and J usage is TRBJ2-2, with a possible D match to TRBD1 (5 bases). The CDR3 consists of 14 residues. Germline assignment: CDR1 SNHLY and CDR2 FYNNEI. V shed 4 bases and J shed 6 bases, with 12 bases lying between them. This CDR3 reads CASSGRTGAGELFF. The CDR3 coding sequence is TGTGCCAGCAGTGGAAGAACAGGCGCCGGGGAGCTGTTTTTT.

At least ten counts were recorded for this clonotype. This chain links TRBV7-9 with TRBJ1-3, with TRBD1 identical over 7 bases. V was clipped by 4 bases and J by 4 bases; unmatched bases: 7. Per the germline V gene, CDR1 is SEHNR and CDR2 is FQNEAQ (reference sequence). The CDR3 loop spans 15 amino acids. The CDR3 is CASSYPRGIGNTIYF. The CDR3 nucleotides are TGTGCCAGCAGCTACCCCAGGGGGATCGGAAACACCATATATTTT.

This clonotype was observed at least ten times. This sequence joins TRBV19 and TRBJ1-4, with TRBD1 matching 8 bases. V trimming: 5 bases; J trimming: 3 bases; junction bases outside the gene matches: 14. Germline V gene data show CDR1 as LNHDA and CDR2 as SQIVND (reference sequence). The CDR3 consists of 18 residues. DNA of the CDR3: TGTGCCAGTAGTTTCAGACAGGGGTCTTGGACGGCTAATGAAAAACTGTTTTTT. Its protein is CASSFRQGSWTANEKLFF.

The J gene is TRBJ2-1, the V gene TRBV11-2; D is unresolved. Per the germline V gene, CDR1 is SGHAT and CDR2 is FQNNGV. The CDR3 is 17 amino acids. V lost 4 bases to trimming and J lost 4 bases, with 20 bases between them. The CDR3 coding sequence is TGTGCCAGCAGCTCCCCCATACACAAAGTGGGGTACAATGAGCAGTTCTTC. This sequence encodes CASSSPIHKVGYNEQFF.

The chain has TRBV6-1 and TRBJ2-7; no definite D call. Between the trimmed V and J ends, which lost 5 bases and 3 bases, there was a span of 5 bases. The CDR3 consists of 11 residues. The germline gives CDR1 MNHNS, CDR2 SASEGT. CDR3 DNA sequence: TGTGCCAGCAGTTCCTTCTACGAGCAGTACTTC. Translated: CASSSFYEQYF.

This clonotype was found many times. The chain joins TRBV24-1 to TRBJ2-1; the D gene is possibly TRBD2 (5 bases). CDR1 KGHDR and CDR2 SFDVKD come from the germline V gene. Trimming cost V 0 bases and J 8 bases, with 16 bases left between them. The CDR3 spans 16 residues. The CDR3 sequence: CATSDLPRTSDDEQFF. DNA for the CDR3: TGTGCCACCAGTGATTTGCCGCGCACTAGTGACGATGAGCAGTTCTTC.

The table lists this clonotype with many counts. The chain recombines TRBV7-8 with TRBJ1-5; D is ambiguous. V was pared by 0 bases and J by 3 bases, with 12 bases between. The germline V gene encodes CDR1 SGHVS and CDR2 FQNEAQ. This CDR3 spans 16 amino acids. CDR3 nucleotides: TGTGCCAGCAGCTTAGCGTTGGGGAGGACCAATCAGCCCCAGCATTTT. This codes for CASSLALGRTNQPQHF.

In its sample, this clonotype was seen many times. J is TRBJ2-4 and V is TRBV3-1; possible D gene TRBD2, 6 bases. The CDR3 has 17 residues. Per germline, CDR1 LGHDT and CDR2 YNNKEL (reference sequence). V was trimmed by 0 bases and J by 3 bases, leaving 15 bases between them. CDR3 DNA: TGTGCCAGCAGCCAAGATCATCGGAGACTAGACAAAAACATTCAGTACTTC. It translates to CASSQDHRRLDKNIQYF.

CDR3: CSARHLPGQGGTEDEKLFF. The CDR3 DNA reads as TGCAGTGCTAGACACTTACCGGGACAGGGGGGAACAGAGGATGAAAAACTGTTTTTT. The V gene is TRBV20-1, the J gene TRBJ1-4; 11 nucleotides agree with TRBD1. CDR3 length: 19 residues. V was clipped by 2 bases and J by 6 bases; unmatched bases: 17. CDR1 and CDR2 from the germline V gene are DFQATT and SNEGSKA (reference sequence).

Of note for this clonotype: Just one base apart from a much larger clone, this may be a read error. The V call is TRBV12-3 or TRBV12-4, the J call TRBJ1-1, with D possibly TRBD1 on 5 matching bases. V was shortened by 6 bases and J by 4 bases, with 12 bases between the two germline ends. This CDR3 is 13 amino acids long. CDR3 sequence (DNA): TGTGCCAGCAGCCCCGGGGGAAGCACTGAAGCTTTCTTT. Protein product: CASSPGGSTEAFF.

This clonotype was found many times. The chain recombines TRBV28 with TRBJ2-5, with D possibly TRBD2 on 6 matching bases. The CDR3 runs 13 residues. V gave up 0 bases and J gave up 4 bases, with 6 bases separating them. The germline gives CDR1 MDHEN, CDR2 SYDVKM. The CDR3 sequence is CASSLWGGETQYF. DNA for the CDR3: TGTGCCAGCAGTTTATGGGGGGGAGAGACCCAGTACTTC.

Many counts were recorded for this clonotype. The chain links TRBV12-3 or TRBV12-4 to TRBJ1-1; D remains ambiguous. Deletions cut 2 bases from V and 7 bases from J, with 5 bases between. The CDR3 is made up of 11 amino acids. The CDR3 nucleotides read TGTGCCAGCAGTTTAAGAGTTGAAGCTTTCTTT. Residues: CASSLRVEAFF.

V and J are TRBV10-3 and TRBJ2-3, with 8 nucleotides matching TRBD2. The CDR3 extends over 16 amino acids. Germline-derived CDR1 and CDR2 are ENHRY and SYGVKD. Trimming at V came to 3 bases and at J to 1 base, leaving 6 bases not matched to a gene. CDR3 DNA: TGTGCCATCAGTGAAGGACTAGCCTTCGGCACAGATACGCAGTATTTT. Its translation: CAISEGLAFGTDTQYF.

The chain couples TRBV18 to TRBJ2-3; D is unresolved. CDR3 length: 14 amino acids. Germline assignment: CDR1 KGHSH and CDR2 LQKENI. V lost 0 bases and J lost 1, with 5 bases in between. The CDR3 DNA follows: TGTGCCAGCTCACCACCGTTTCGCACAGATACGCAGTATTTT. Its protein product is CASSPPFRTDTQYF.